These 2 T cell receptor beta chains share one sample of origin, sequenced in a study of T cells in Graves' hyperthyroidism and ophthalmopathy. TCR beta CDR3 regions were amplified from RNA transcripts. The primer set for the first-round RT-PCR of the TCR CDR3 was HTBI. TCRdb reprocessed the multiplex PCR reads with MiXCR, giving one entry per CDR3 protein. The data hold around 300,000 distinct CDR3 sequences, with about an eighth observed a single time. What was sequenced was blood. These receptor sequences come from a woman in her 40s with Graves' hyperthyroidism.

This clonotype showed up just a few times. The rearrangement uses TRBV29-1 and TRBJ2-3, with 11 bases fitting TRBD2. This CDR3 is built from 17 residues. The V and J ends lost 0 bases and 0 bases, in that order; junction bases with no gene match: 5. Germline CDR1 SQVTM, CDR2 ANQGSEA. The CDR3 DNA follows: TGCAGCGTTGAAGAATGGGGACTAGCGGTGAGCACAGATACGCAGTATTTT. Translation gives CSVEEWGLAVSTDTQYF.

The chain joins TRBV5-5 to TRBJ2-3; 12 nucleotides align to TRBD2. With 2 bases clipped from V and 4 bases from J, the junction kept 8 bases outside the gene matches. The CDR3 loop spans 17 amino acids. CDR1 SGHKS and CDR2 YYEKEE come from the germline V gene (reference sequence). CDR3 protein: CASSFARLAGASDTQYF. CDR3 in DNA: TGTGCCAGCAGCTTTGCTCGACTAGCGGGAGCATCAGATACGCAGTATTTT.